A single sample gave rise to the 20 T cell receptor beta chains below, sequenced in a study of response to subunit inactivated influenza vaccine. TCRdb fed the RT-PCR reads into MiXCR, producing one record per CDR3 protein. The profile covers just under 550,000 distinct CDR3 sequences, with around 21% appearing a single time and roughly 2.8% taken by the ten largest. This sample was also put to use in a study of T cells expressing NK-cell markers. That work states: It was by 5'RACE template switching with UMIs that TCR beta cDNA was made.

This specimen consisted of CD4+ T cells sorted from PBMCs, obtained roughly 12 days after vaccination. These receptors were taken from a man aged 45-60 years who received an inactivated influenza vaccine.

The chain links TRBV4-1 to TRBJ2-3; D unresolved. The V gene's germline CDR1 is MGHRA and CDR2 YSYEKL. The germline V and J ends were trimmed by 4 bases and 4 bases, with 9 bases remaining between them. This CDR3 is built from 13 residues. CDR3: CASSPLSADTQYF. As DNA, the CDR3 is TGCGCCAGCAGCCCCCTTAGTGCAGATACGCAGTATTTT.

This clonotype has at least ten counts. The V gene is TRBV10-3, the J gene TRBJ2-3, with 7 bases aligning to TRBD1. Germline trimming cut 8 bases from V and 2 bases from J; bases unmatched to any gene: 7. This CDR3 comprises 14 residues. Germline CDR1 reads ENHRY; CDR2 reads SYGVKD. CDR3 in DNA: TGTGCCATCCAAAGGGGGCTAGACACAGATACGCAGTATTTT. Translating gives CAIQRGLDTDTQYF.

The rearrangement uses TRBV5-6 and TRBJ2-3; no clear D. The CDR3 runs to 16 residues. Germline CDR1 SGHDT, CDR2 YYEEEE. V was pared by 4 bases and J by 0 bases, with 15 bases between. This chain's CDR3 is CASSPDGTTSTDTQYF. Written as DNA, the CDR3 is TGTGCCAGCAGCCCGGACGGAACTACTAGCACAGATACGCAGTATTTT.

This clonotype was seen only a few times. The chain has TRBV11-1 and TRBJ1-4, with D hard to call. V was trimmed by 1 base and J by 2 bases, leaving 17 bases between them. The CDR3 is 18 amino acids. Germline V CDR1 and CDR2: SGHAT, FQDESV (reference sequence). CDR3 protein: CASSLVGGSKATNEKLFF. Here the CDR3 DNA reads TGTGCCAGCAGCTTAGTCGGAGGTAGCAAGGCCACTAATGAAAAACTGTTTTTT.

The V call is TRBV7-8, the J call TRBJ2-3; D is ambiguous. The V end was cut by 1 base, the J end by 2 bases, with 19 bases between. Germline CDR1 reads SGHVS; CDR2 reads FQNEAQ. This CDR3 region has 18 residues. In nucleotides, the CDR3 is TGTGCCAGCAGCTTAGTCTCTTCATTCAGGACCCCCACAGATACGCAGTATTTT. Translating gives CASSLVSSFRTPTDTQYF.

This clonotype appeared a few times. The V call is TRBV4-3, the J call TRBJ1-6, with 7 bases fitting TRBD1. Germline trimming cut 0 bases from V and 7 bases from J; bases unmatched to any gene: 9. From germline, CDR1 is LGHNA and CDR2 YSLEER. CDR3 length equals 17 residues. CDR3 loop: CASSQETGTAENSPLHF. In nucleotides, the CDR3 is TGCGCCAGCAGCCAAGAAACCGGGACAGCAGAGAATTCACCCCTCCACTTT.

This clonotype was detected a few times. The chain joins TRBV4-2 to TRBJ2-4; 8 bases are a match to TRBD2. The CDR3 has 14 amino acids. Germline lookup yields CDR1 LGHNA and CDR2 YNFKEQ. The V and J ends lost 0 bases and 11 bases, in that order; junction bases with no gene match: 6. The CDR3 sequence: CASSQDLGLEVQYF. In DNA form, the CDR3 reads TGTGCCAGCAGCCAAGATTTGGGACTAGAGGTTCAGTACTTC.

The chain links TRBV12-3 or TRBV12-4 to TRBJ1-6, with D possibly matching TRBD1 (6 bases). The CDR3 spans 13 residues. V gave up 6 bases and J gave up 9 bases, with 12 bases separating them. CDR3 coding DNA: TGTGCCAGCAGCCGGGGGGCCGGTTCACCCCTCCACTTT. This codes for CASSRGAGSPLHF.

This chain connects TRBV14 to TRBJ2-7; D might be TRBD2 (6 bases). The V gene lost 5 bases and the J gene lost 6 bases, with 17 bases spanning the gap. From germline, CDR1 is SGHDN and CDR2 FVKESK. This CDR3 region has 14 residues. The chain's CDR3 is CASSLVGGWGEQYF. In DNA, the CDR3 is TGTGCCAGCAGCTTAGTCGGAGGGTGGGGCGAGCAGTACTTC.

The rearrangement joins TRBV12-3 or TRBV12-4 to TRBJ2-5; D not certain. Trimming took 5 bases from V and 5 from J, leaving 18 bases between them. This CDR3 is 15 amino acids long. CDR3: CASSILPGRSETQYF. CDR3 nucleotides: TGTGCCAGCAGTATCCTGCCCGGTCGAAGTGAGACCCAGTACTTC.

This clonotype was observed a handful of times. The chain links TRBV23-1 to TRBJ2-7; 7 nucleotides match TRBD1. TRBV23-1 is classed as an ORF, of uncertain function. V shed 3 bases and J 3 bases; nucleotides not matched to a gene: 11. The CDR3 has 16 amino acids. The CDR3 DNA reads TGCGCCAGCAGTCATTGCTCCGGGACAGCAGGCTACGAGCAGTACTTC. Translation gives CASSHCSGTAGYEQYF.

This clonotype was seen only a few times. The chain is built from TRBV28 and TRBJ2-7; D gene unclear. With 4 bases removed from V and 7 bases from J, the gap between germline ends came to 17 bases. The CDR3 is made up of 14 amino acids. Germline loops: CDR1 MDHEN, CDR2 SYDVKM. The CDR3 region is CASSSPGPSREQYF. The DNA for the CDR3 is TGTGCCAGCAGTTCACCGGGTCCGTCGAGAGAGCAGTACTTC.

This clonotype was recorded a few times. The chain joins TRBV9 to TRBJ2-1, with TRBD2 as a possible D gene (6 bases). The CDR3 extends over 16 amino acids. Trimming pared 4 bases from V and 1 base from J, leaving 15 bases between. Germline V CDR1 and CDR2: SGDLS, YYNGEE. CDR3: CASSPEWGVSYNEQFF. For the CDR3, the DNA is TGTGCCAGCAGCCCCGAGTGGGGGGTGTCCTACAATGAGCAGTTCTTC.

This chain links TRBV5-1 with TRBJ1-5, with TRBD1 as a possible D gene (5 bases). CDR1 and CDR2 (germline): SGHRS, YFSETQ. The CDR3 has 15 amino acids. V was shortened by 4 bases and J by 5 bases, with 16 bases between the two germline ends. The CDR3 spells CASSPAGGEYQPQHF. CDR3 bases: TGCGCCAGCAGCCCGGCCGGAGGGGAGTATCAGCCCCAGCATTTT.

Note on this clonotype: A much larger clone lies one base from this, so it may be a read error. The V gene is TRBV5-6, the J gene TRBJ2-1; 11 bases fit TRBD2. The V and J ends lost 4 bases and 2 bases, in that order; junction bases with no gene match: 2. Per germline, CDR1 SGHDT and CDR2 YYEEEE. CDR3 length: 15 amino acids. The DNA for the CDR3 is TGTGCCAGCAGCGTAGCGGGGGGGCCCTACAATGAGCAGTTCTTC. Amino acids: CASSVAGGPYNEQFF.

This clonotype has more than one count but fewer than ten. CDR3 sequence reads: CASRPGTEIQETQYF. CDR3 nucleotide sequence: TGTGCCAGCAGGCCCGGGACAGAGATCCAAGAGACCCAGTACTTC. The V and J genes are TRBV28 and TRBJ2-5, with 7 positions matching TRBD1. V trimming: 6 bases; J trimming: 1 base; junction bases outside the gene matches: 8. The CDR3 has 15 residues. Germline CDR1 reads MDHEN; CDR2 reads SYDVKM.

A few counts support this clonotype. V is TRBV4-2 and J is TRBJ2-3; TRBD2 matches 10 bases. The CDR3 loop spans 17 amino acids. The germline CDR1 and CDR2 sequences are LGHNA and YNFKEQ. The J segment lost 4 bases and the V segment lost 0 bases, leaving 7 bases of the junction unmatched. This CDR3 is CASSQDPAGGGADTQYF. As DNA, the CDR3 is TGTGCCAGCAGCCAAGACCCAGCGGGAGGGGGCGCAGATACGCAGTATTTT.

This sequence joins TRBV11-2 and TRBJ2-3, with D perhaps matching TRBD2 (6 bases). CDR1 and CDR2 from the germline V gene are SGHAT and FQNNGV. The V end lost 6 bases, the J end lost 5 bases, and 12 bases lay between the germline ends. There are 13 residues in the CDR3. CDR3 residues: CASRLAGVDTQYF. In nucleotides, the CDR3 is TGTGCCAGCAGACTAGCAGGAGTAGATACGCAGTATTTT.

The chain carries TRBV6-1 and TRBJ2-1; D possibly corresponds to TRBD1 (6 bases). Trimming removed 6 bases from V and 5 bases from J, with 17 bases in between. This CDR3 is 15 amino acids long. Germline values: CDR1 MNHNS, CDR2 SASEGT. The CDR3 DNA reads as TGTGCCAGCAGGAGGGGAATTGGACAGAACAATGAGCAGTTCTTC. Protein sequence: CASRRGIGQNNEQFF.

The chain has TRBV20-1 and TRBJ2-3, with 10 bases identical to TRBD2. Losses at the gene ends were 6 bases for V and 1 base for J; bases not matched to a gene: 4. CDR3 length: 14 amino acids. Per the germline V gene, CDR1 is DFQATT and CDR2 is SNEGSKA (reference sequence). Here the CDR3 reads CSAIGLAGTDTQYF. In DNA form, the CDR3 reads TGCAGTGCCATAGGACTAGCGGGCACAGATACGCAGTATTTT.